The sequence of this TCR beta chain was determined in a study of blood T cell repertoires in COVID-19. Sequencing used immunoSEQ multiplex PCR; TCRdb keeps in-frame clones, though not all of them. The sample has tens of thousands of clones, approximately 84% seen once. Germline V CDR1 and CDR2: SGHAT, FQNNGV. The V gene lost 2 bases and the J gene lost 4 bases, with 5 bases spanning the gap. This CDR3 has 12 amino acids. Specimen: peripheral blood. The sequence was obtained from a human donor in a cohort sampled during active COVID-19. The genes are TRBV11-2 and TRBJ1-1; D ambiguous. For the CDR3, the DNA is TGTGCCAGCAGCTTATGGAGCACTGAAGCTTTCTTT. This codes for CASSLWSTEAFF.